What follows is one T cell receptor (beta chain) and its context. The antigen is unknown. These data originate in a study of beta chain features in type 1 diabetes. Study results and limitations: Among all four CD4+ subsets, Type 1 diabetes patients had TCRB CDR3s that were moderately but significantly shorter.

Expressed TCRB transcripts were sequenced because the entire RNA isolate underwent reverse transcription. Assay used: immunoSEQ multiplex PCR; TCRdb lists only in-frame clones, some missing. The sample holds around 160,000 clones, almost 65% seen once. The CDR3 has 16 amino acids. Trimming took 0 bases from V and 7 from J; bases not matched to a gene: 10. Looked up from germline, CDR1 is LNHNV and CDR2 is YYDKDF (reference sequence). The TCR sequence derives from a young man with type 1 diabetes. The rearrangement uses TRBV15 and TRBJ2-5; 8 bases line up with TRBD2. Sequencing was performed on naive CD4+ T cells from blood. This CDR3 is CATSRDATSAWRTQYF. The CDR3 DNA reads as TGTGCCACCAGCAGAGATGCGACTAGCGCTTGGAGGACCCAGTACTTC. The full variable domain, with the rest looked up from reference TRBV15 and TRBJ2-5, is DAMVIQNPRYQVTQFGKPVTLSCSQTLNHNVMYWYQQKSSQAPKLLFHYYDKDFNNEADTPDNFQSRRPNTSFCFLDIRSPGLGDTAMYLCATSRDATSAWRTQYFGPGTRLLVL.